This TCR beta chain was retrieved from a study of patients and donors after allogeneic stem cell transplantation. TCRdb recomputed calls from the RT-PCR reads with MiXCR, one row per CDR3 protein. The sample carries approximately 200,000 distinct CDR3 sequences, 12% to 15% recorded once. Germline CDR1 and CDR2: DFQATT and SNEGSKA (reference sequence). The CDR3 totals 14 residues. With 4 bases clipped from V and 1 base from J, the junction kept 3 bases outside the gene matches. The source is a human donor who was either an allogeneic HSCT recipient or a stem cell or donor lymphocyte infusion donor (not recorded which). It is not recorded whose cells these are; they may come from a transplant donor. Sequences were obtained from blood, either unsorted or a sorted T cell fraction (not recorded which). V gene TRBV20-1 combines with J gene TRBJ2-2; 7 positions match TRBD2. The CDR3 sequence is CSATGLLNTGELFF. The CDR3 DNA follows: TGCAGTGCTACGGGACTATTGAACACCGGGGAGCTGTTTTTT.